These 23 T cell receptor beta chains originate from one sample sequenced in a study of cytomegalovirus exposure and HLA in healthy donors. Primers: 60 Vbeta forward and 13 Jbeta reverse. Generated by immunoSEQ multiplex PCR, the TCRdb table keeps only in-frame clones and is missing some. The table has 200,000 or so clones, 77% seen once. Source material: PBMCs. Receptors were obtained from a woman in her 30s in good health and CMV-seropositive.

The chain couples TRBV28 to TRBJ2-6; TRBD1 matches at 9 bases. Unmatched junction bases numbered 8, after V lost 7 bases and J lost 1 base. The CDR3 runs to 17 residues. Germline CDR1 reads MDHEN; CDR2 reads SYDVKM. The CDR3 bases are TGTGCCAGCACTCCCGGGACAGGGTTGTCTGGGGCCAACGTCCTGACTTTC. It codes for CASTPGTGLSGANVLTF.

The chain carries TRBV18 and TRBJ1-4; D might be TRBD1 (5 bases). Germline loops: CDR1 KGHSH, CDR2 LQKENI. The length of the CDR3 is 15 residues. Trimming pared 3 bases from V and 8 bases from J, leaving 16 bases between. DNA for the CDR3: TGTGCCAGCTCACCCGGAGCCAGGGTGAGCGAAAAACTGTTTTTT. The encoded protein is CASSPGARVSEKLFF. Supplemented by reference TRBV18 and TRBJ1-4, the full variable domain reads NAGVMQNPRHLVRRRGQEARLRCSPMKGHSHVYWYRQLPEEGLKFMVYLQKENIIDESGMPKERFSAEFPKEGPSILRIQQVVRGDSAAYFCASSPGARVSEKLFFGSGTQLSVL.

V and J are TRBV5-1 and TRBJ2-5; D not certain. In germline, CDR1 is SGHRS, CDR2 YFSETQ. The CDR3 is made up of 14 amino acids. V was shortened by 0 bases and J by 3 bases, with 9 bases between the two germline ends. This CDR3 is CASSLGVDKETQYF. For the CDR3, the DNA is TGCGCCAGCAGCTTGGGGGTTGACAAAGAGACCCAGTACTTC.

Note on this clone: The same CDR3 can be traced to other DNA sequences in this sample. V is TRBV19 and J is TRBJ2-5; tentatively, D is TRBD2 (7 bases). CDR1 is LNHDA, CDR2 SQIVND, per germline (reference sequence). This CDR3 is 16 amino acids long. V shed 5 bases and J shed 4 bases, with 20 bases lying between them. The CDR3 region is CASSPTPPGGPETQYF. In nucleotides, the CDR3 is TGTGCCAGTAGTCCCACCCCACCGGGGGGCCCAGAGACCCAGTACTTC.

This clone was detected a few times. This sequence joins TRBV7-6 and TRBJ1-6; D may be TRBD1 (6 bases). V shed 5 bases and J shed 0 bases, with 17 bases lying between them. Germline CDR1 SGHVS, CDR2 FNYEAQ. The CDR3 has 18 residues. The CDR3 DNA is TGTGCCAGCAGCGCCCGTCGTGACAGGAGCTCCTATAATTCACCCCTCCACTTT. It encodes CASSARRDRSSYNSPLHF.

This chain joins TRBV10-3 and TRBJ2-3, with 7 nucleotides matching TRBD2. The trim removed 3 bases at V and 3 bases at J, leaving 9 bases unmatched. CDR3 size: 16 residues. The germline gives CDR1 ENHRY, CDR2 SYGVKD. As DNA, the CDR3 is TGTGCCATCAGTGATGGCGGGGGAACGGGGACAGATACGCAGTATTTT. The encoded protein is CAISDGGGTGTDTQYF.

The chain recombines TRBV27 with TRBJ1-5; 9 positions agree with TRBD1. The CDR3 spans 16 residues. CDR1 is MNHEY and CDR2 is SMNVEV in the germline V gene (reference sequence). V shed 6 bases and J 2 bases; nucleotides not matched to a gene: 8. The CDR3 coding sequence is TGTGCCAGCAGATTAGTGGGACAGGGACGCAATCAGCCCCAGCATTTT. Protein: CASRLVGQGRNQPQHF.

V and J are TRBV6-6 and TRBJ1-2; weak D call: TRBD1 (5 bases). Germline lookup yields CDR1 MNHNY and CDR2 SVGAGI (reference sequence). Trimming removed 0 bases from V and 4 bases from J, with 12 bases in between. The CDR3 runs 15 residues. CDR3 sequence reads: CASSYSARAAYGYTF. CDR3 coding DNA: TGTGCCAGCAGTTACTCGGCCAGGGCCGCCTATGGCTACACCTTC.

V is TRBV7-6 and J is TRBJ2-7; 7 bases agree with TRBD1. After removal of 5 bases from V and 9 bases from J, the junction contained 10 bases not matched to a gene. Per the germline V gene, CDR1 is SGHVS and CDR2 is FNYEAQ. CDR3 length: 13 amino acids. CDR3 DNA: TGTGCCAGCAGCCCCAGACAGGGAGTAGGGCAGTACTTC. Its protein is CASSPRQGVGQYF. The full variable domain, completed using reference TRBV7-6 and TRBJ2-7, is GAGVSQSPRYKVTKRGQDVALRCDPISGHVSLYWYRQALGQGPEFLTYFNYEAQQDKSGLPNDRFSAERPEGSISTLTIQRTEQRDSAMYRCASSPRQGVGQYFGPGTRLTVT.

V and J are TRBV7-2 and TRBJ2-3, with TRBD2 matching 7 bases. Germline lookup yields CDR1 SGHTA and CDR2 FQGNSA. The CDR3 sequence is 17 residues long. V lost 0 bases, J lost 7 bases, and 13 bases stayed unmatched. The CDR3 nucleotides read TGTGCCAGCAGCTTAGCCGGGCGAGCGGGGAAAAGGAATACGCAGTATTTT. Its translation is CASSLAGRAGKRNTQYF.

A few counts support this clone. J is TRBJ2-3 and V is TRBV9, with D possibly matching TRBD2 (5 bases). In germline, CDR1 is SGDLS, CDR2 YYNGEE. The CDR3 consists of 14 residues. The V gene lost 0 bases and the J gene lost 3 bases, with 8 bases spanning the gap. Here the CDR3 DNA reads TGTGCCAGCAGCGTAGCGAGGGTGACAGATACGCAGTATTTT. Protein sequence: CASSVARVTDTQYF.

The CDR3 sequence: CAWSVRAFSVRGADGYTF. For the CDR3, the DNA is TGTGCCTGGAGTGTCCGTGCCTTCTCGGTTCGGGGAGCGGATGGCTACACCTTC. The V call is TRBV30, the J call TRBJ1-2, with no clear D. The CDR3 covers 18 residues. Germline assignment: CDR1 GTSNPN and CDR2 SVGIG (reference sequence). The germline V and J ends were trimmed by 0 bases and 6 bases, with 26 bases remaining between them.

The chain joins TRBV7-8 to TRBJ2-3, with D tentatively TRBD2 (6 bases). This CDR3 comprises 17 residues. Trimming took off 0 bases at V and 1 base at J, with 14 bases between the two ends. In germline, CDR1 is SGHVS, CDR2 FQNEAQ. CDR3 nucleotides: TGTGCCAGCAGCTTAGCGGTGGCGGGATGGGGCACAGATACGCAGTATTTT. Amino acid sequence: CASSLAVAGWGTDTQYF. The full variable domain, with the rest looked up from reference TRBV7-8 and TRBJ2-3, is GAGVSQSPRYKVAKRGQDVALRCDPISGHVSLFWYQQALGQGPEFLTYFQNEAQLDKSGLPSDRFFAERPEGSVSTLKIQRTQQEDSAVYLCASSLAVAGWGTDTQYFGPGTRLTVL.

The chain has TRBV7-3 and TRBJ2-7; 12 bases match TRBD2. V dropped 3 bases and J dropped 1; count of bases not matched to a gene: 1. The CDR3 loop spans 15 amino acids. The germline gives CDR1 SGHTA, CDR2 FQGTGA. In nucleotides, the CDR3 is TGTGCCAGCAGCTTGACTAGCGGGGGATCCTACGAGCAGTACTTC. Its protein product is CASSLTSGGSYEQYF.

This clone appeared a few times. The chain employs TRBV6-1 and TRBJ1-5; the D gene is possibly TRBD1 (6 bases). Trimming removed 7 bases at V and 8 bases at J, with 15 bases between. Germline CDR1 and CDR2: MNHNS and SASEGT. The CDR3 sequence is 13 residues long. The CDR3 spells CASTRPGAKPQHF. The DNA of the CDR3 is TGTGCCAGCACCCGTCCAGGGGCCAAGCCCCAGCATTTT.

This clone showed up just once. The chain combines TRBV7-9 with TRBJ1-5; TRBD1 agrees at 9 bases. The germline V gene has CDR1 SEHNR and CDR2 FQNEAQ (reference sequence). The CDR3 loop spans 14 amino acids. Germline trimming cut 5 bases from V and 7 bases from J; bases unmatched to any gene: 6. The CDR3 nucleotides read TGTGCCAGCAGCGCCGGGACAGGGATCCAGCCCCAGCATTTT. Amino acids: CASSAGTGIQPQHF.

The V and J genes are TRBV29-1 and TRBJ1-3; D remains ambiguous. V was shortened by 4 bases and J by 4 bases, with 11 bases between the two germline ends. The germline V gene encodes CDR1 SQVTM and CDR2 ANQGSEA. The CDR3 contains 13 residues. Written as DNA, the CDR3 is TGCAGCGTTGCTCTCCAGGCGGGAAACACCATATATTTT. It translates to CSVALQAGNTIYF.

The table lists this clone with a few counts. This CDR3 reads CASSEQGNEQFF. CDR3 DNA: TGTGCCAGCAGTGAGCAGGGGAATGAGCAGTTCTTC. The chain employs TRBV6-1 and TRBJ2-1; a weak D match, TRBD1 (6 bases). This CDR3 has 12 amino acids. From germline, CDR1 is MNHNS and CDR2 SASEGT. The V end lost 3 bases, the J end lost 7 bases, and 7 bases lay between the germline ends.

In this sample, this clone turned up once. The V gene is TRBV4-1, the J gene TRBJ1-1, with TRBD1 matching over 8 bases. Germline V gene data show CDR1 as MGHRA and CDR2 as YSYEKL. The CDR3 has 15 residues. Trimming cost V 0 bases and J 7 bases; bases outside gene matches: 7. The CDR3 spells CASSQDPGQGDEAFF. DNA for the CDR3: TGCGCCAGCAGCCAAGATCCTGGACAGGGAGATGAAGCTTTCTTT.

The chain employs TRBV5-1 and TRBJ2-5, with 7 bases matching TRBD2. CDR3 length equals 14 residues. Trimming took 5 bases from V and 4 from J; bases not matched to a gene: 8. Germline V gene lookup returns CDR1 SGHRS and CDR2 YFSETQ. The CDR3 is CASRAGTIGETQYF. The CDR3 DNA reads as TGCGCCAGCAGGGCCGGGACTATAGGAGAGACCCAGTACTTC.

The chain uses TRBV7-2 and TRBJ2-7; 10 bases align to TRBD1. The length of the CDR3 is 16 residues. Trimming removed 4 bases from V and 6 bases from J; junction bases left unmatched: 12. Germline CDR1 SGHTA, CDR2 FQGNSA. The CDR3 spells CASSYAGTGVFLEQYF. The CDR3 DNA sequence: TGTGCCAGCAGCTACGCCGGGACAGGGGTATTTCTCGAGCAGTACTTC.

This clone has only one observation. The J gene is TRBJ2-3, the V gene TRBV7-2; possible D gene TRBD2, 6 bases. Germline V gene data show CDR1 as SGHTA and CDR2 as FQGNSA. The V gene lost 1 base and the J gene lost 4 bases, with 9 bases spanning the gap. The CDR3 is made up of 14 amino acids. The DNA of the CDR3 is TGTGCCAGCAGCTTAGGGAGGGCTCCAGATACGCAGTATTTT. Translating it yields CASSLGRAPDTQYF.

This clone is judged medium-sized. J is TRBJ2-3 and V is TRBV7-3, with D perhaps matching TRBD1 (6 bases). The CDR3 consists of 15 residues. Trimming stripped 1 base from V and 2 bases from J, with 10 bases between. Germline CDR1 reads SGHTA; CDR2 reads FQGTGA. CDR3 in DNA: TGTGCCAGCAGCTTAAGGACAGCCTACACAGATACGCAGTATTTT. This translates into CASSLRTAYTDTQYF. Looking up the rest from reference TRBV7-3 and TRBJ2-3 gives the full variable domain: GAGVSQTPSNKVTEKGKYVELRCDPISGHTALYWYRQSLGQGPEFLIYFQGTGAADDSGLPNDRFFAVRPEGSVSTLKIQRTERGDSAVYLCASSLRTAYTDTQYFGPGTRLTVL.